The TCR beta chain under discussion was sequenced for a study of CD8 T cells in ankylosing spondylitis. General study results and limits: Disease-associated clones were reportedly significantly overrepresented in matched ankylosing spondylitis synovial fluid. A TCR beta motif made of several highly homologous variants seemed typical of ankylosing spondylitis blood. Earlier studies detected some motif variants in reactive arthritis synovial fluid and blood.

This clonotype was found a few times. Its specificity is not known. TCRdb called the 5' RACE reads again in MiXCR, with one record for every CDR3 protein. The profile covers about 340,000 distinct CDR3 sequences, with approximately 15% appearing a single time and less than 1.1% taken by the ten largest. V shed 0 bases, J shed 4 bases, and the junction held 5 bases outside the gene matches. The CDR3 consists of 16 residues. Germline V gene sequence: CDR1 SGHRS, CDR2 YFSETQ. The source of this sequence is a male donor with ankylosing spondylitis or in good health (not recorded which). The chain employs TRBV5-1 and TRBJ2-2; 8 bases map to TRBD2. Sequencing was carried out using blood, either unsorted or a sorted T cell fraction (not recorded which). DNA of the CDR3: TGCGCCAGCAGCTTGGATGTAGCGGGGAGCACCGGGGAGCTGTTTTTT. It codes for CASSLDVAGSTGELFF.